Each of the 21 T cell receptor beta chains below was sequenced from the same sample in a study of T cell repertoires in aging, cancer and after chemotherapy (dated by TCRdb to between 2018 and 2021). TCR beta rearrangements were amplified from genomic DNA isolated from peripheral blood, not from sorted cells or RNA. Reads for this sample came from an Illumina MiSeq. Rearranged TRB sequences spanning V, D and J segments were amplified in a multiplex touch-down PCR with a mixed TRB-A/B primer pool. The public reads were run again by TCRdb, first through fastp at Q25 and then through MiXCR, and only productive beta chains were kept. Here each entry gathers all rows of one CDR3 protein and keeps the most common genes and DNA. Across this sample there are under 5,500 distinct CDR3 sequences, with 30% to 40% seen only once. 11% to 15% of the sample goes to the ten largest clones. Sequenced sample: blood. These receptors all come from a human donor with a blood cancer.

In its sample, this clonotype ranks as medium-sized. The chain employs TRBV18 and TRBJ2-3; 7 bases are shared with TRBD2. This CDR3 is built from 15 residues. J was trimmed by 0 bases and V by 3 bases; bases with no gene match: 3. Germline CDR1 is KGHSH and CDR2 is LQKENI. The CDR3 loop reads CASSPTGGSTDTQYF. The CDR3 coding sequence is TGTGCCAGCTCACCCACCGGGGGGAGCACAGATACGCAGTATTTT.

This chain links TRBV6-5 with TRBJ1-2; 9 bases agree with TRBD1. This CDR3 is 13 amino acids long. The V gene's germline CDR1 is MNHEY and CDR2 SVGAGI. V shed 7 bases and J 5 bases; nucleotides not matched to a gene: 5. CDR3 in amino acids: CASMGTGLYGYTF. The CDR3 DNA sequence: TGTGCCAGCATGGGGACAGGGCTTTATGGCTACACCTTC.

This clonotype turned up a few times. The rearrangement uses TRBV14 and TRBJ2-7; tentatively, D is TRBD2 (6 bases). Germline loops: CDR1 SGHDN, CDR2 FVKESK. This CDR3 has 16 amino acids. V dropped 0 bases and J dropped 4 bases, with 16 bases sitting between them. CDR3 amino acids: CASSQDLGLPGYEQYF. The CDR3 nucleotides are TGTGCCAGCAGCCAAGATCTCGGACTACCTGGTTACGAGCAGTACTTC.

A remark on this clonotype: Germline is not matched at one junction end, which may reflect a read error. CDR3 protein: CASSSKTGGTYNEQFF. The CDR3 nucleotides read TGCGCCAGCAGTTCCAAGACGGGGGGGACCTACAATGAGCAGTTCTTC. V and J are TRBV5-5 and TRBJ2-1, with 8 bases matching TRBD2. In germline, CDR1 is SGHKS, CDR2 YYEKEE (reference sequence). This CDR3 has 16 residues.

Only a few counts were recorded for this clonotype. For the CDR3, the DNA is TGTGCCAGCAGCCCCCGGACAGGGAACACCTACAATGAGCAGTTCTTC. It is translated as CASSPRTGNTYNEQFF. This chain joins TRBV5-5 and TRBJ2-1; 8 bases match TRBD1. CDR1 and CDR2 (germline): SGHKS, YYEKEE (reference sequence). The CDR3 totals 16 residues. V was clipped by 4 bases and J by 2 bases; unmatched bases: 8.

This chain joins TRBV5-6 and TRBJ1-2, with 7 positions matching TRBD1. This CDR3 comprises 13 residues. V shed 0 bases, J shed 4 bases, and the junction held 0 bases outside the gene matches. CDR1 is SGHDT and CDR2 is YYEEEE in the germline V gene. The CDR3 sequence: CASSLGTGYGYTF. The CDR3 nucleotides read TGTGCCAGCAGCTTGGGGACAGGCTATGGCTACACCTTC. Together with reference TRBV5-6 and TRBJ1-2, the CDR3 gives the full variable domain: DAGVTQSPTHLIKTRGQQVTLRCSPKSGHDTVSWYQQALGQGPQFIFQYYEEEERQRGNFPDRFSGHQFPNYSSELNVNALLLGDSALYLCASSLGTGYGYTFGSGTRLTVV.

This clonotype occurred a few times. The rearrangement joins TRBV15 to TRBJ2-7; TRBD1 matches at 8 bases. Germline V lookup: CDR1 LNHNV, CDR2 YYDKDF (reference sequence). Germline trimming cut 3 bases from V and 4 bases from J; bases unmatched to any gene: 2. The CDR3 runs 13 residues. The CDR3 sequence: CATSSDRGYEQYF. For the CDR3, the DNA is TGTGCCACCAGCAGTGACAGGGGTTACGAGCAGTACTTC.

This chain uses TRBV5-5 with TRBJ2-3, with a weak D call TRBD1 (6 bases). CDR3 size: 14 residues. Per the germline V gene, CDR1 is SGHKS and CDR2 is YYEKEE (reference sequence). The V and J ends lost 4 bases and 3 bases respectively, with 12 bases between them. CDR3 in amino acids: CASSIYRETDTQYF. The CDR3 region has the DNA TGTGCCAGCAGCATATACAGGGAGACAGATACGCAGTATTTT.

The chain combines TRBV6-5 with TRBJ2-2, with D possibly matching TRBD1 (6 bases). The CDR3 has 16 amino acids. The ends were cut back, 6 bases at V and 0 bases at J, with 14 bases in the middle. CDR1 is MNHEY and CDR2 is SVGAGI in the germline V gene. The chain's CDR3 is CASRPGTKANTGELFF. CDR3 nucleotide sequence: TGTGCCAGCAGGCCCGGGACAAAGGCGAACACCGGGGAGCTGTTTTTT.

This clonotype is labeled medium-sized (0.01 to 0.1%). The rearrangement joins TRBV19 to TRBJ2-5; D remains unclear. CDR3 length: 14 residues. CDR1 is LNHDA, CDR2 SQIVND, per germline (reference sequence). Deletions cut 1 base from V and 1 base from J, with 7 bases between. CDR3 region: CASSIGQSQETQYF. DNA of the CDR3: TGTGCCAGTAGTATAGGGCAGTCCCAAGAGACCCAGTACTTC.

This clonotype is deemed medium-sized. The genes are TRBV19 and TRBJ2-3; weak D call: TRBD2 (6 bases). The CDR3 spans 14 residues. Germline V CDR1 and CDR2: LNHDA, SQIVND (reference sequence). Deletions cut 7 bases from V and 2 bases from J, with 13 bases between. The CDR3 sequence is CASTLGTPTDTQYF. CDR3 in DNA: TGTGCCAGTACCCTCGGGACTCCCACAGATACGCAGTATTTT.

The gene calls are TRBV12-3 or TRBV12-4 and TRBJ1-2; no firm D call. This CDR3 has 13 amino acids. The V end lost 3 bases, the J end lost 7 bases, and 12 bases lay between the germline ends. CDR3 sequence reads: CASSFKGLAGYTF. The DNA of the CDR3 is TGTGCCAGCAGTTTTAAGGGCTTAGCTGGCTACACCTTC.

V usage is TRBV18 and J usage is TRBJ2-5; 11 bases are shared with TRBD2. Germline V gives CDR1 KGHSH, CDR2 LQKENI. The CDR3 runs 16 residues. Losses at the gene ends were 1 base for V and 5 bases for J; bases not matched to a gene: 6. CDR3 sequence (DNA): TGTGCCAGCTCACCACGGATACTAGCGGGGGTGGAGACCCAGTACTTC. Encoded protein: CASSPRILAGVETQYF.

In its sample, this clonotype ranks as medium-sized. V usage is TRBV6-5 and J usage is TRBJ2-1, with 12 bases aligning to TRBD2. Germline V gene sequence: CDR1 MNHEY, CDR2 SVGAGI. Trimming cost V 4 bases and J 0 bases; bases outside gene matches: 7. This CDR3 has 18 amino acids. CDR3: CASSSPSGGGSSYNEQFF. The CDR3 DNA sequence: TGTGCCAGCAGTTCACCTAGCGGGGGGGGGAGCTCCTACAATGAGCAGTTCTTC.

Note on this clonotype: The junction departs from the called germline gene at one end, perhaps through a read error. The chain uses TRBV4-3 and TRBJ1-6, with D tentatively TRBD1 (5 bases). The germline V gene encodes CDR1 LGHNA and CDR2 YSLEER. The CDR3 has 15 residues. The CDR3 spells CASSPGGVMASPLHF. The CDR3 DNA reads TGTGCCAGCAGCCCAGGAGGGGTCATGGCTTCACCCCTCCACTTT.

By sample share, this clonotype is medium-sized (0.01 to 0.1%). This chain uses TRBV5-6 with TRBJ1-2; 9 bases align to TRBD1. V trimming: 3 bases; J trimming: 8 bases; junction bases outside the gene matches: 2. This CDR3 spans 12 amino acids. Germline V gene sequence: CDR1 SGHDT, CDR2 YYEEEE. CDR3 DNA: TGTGCCAGCAGCTGGGACAGGGACGGCTACACCTTC. This codes for CASSWDRDGYTF.

The chain has TRBV6-5 and TRBJ1-1; 7 bases fit TRBD1. The CDR3 covers 12 residues. V lost 6 bases, J lost 3 bases, and 1 base stayed unmatched. From germline, CDR1 is MNHEY and CDR2 SVGAGI. DNA of the CDR3: TGTGCCAGCAGGCAGGGGGACACTGAAGCTTTCTTT. Protein product: CASRQGDTEAFF.

This clonotype is medium-sized (0.01 to 0.1%) by share. The gene calls are TRBV6-5 and TRBJ2-6; 7 bases fit TRBD1. The CDR3 sequence is 17 residues long. V was pared by 6 bases and J by 4 bases, with 12 bases of the junction left unmatched. Germline values: CDR1 MNHEY, CDR2 SVGAGI. The chain's CDR3 is CASRAGAQGTGANVLTF. CDR3 bases: TGTGCCAGCAGGGCAGGGGCACAGGGGACCGGGGCCAACGTCCTGACTTTC.

As to this clonotype: This may arise from a read error, as a much more abundant clone is one base away. CDR3 in amino acids: CASSIWGGNEQFF. DNA for the CDR3: TGTGCCAGTAGTATTTGGGGGGGCAATGAGCAGTTCTTC. The J gene is TRBJ2-1, the V gene TRBV19; TRBD2 matches at 7 bases. J gave up 6 bases and V 3 bases, and 2 bases lay outside the gene matches. This CDR3 contains 13 residues. Germline V gene data show CDR1 as LNHDA and CDR2 as SQIVND (reference sequence). The whole variable domain, remainder taken from reference TRBV19 and TRBJ2-1, is DGGITQSPKYLFRKEGQNVTLSCEQNLNHDAMYWYRQDPGQGLRLIYYSQIVNDFQKGDIAEGYSVSREKKESFPLTVTSAQKNPTAFYLCASSIWGGNEQFFGPGTRLTVL.

This chain joins TRBV20-1 and TRBJ2-7; 10 bases align to TRBD1. The trim removed 7 bases at V and 9 bases at J, leaving 18 bases unmatched. The CDR3 has 15 residues. The germline CDR1 and CDR2 sequences are DFQATT and SNEGSKA (reference sequence). The CDR3: CSVSPGQGIPLGQYF. CDR3 bases: TGCAGTGTTAGCCCGGGACAGGGGATCCCGCTAGGGCAGTACTTC.

This clonotype is categorized as medium-sized (0.01 to 0.1%). The rearrangement links TRBV6-1 to TRBJ2-5; TRBD1 agrees at 7 bases. The CDR3 spans 14 residues. Germline V lookup: CDR1 MNHNS, CDR2 SASEGT. Trimming cost V 6 bases and J 1 base; bases outside gene matches: 5. The CDR3 here is CASRRDRVQETQYF. The CDR3 region has the DNA TGTGCCAGCAGACGAGACAGGGTCCAAGAGACCCAGTACTTC.